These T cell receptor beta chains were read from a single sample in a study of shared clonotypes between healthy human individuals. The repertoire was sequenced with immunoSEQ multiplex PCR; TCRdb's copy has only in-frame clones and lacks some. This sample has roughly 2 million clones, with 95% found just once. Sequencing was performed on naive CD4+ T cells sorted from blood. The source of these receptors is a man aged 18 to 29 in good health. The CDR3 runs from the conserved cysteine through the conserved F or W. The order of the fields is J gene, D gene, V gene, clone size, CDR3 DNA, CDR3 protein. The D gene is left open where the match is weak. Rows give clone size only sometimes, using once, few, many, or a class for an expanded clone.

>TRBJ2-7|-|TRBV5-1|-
TGCGCCAGCAGCTTGGGCCGAGCCTACGAGCAGTACTTC
CASSLGRAYEQYF
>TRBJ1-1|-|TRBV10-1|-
TGCGCCAGCAGACAGGGTTTGTTGAACACTGAAGCTTTCTTT
CASRQGLLNTEAFF
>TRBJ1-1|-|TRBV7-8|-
TGTGCCAGCAGCTTCCAGGAGAACACTGAAGCTTTCTTT
CASSFQENTEAFF
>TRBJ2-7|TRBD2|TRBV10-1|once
TGCGCCAGCAGTGAGTCTAGCGGGAGGCACGAGCAGTACTTC
CASSESSGRHEQYF
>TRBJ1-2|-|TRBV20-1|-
TGCAGTGCTAGGGAAGCCTATGGCTACACCTTC
CSAREAYGYTF
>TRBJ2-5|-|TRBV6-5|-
TGTGCCAGCAGTTACTCGATCGGGGCCCTAGGGGAGACCCAGTACTTC
CASSYSIGALGETQYF
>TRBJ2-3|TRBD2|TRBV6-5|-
TGTGCCAGCAGCTCACTAGCGGGAGGCACAGATACGCAGTATTTT
CASSSLAGGTDTQYF
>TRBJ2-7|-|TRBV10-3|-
TGTGCCATCAGGCAGGGCACCAAAAGCTCCTACGAGCAGTACTTC
CAIRQGTKSSYEQYF
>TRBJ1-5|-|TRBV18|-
TGTGCCAGCTCACCACCCGGTAGCCAGCCCCAGCATTTT
CASSPPGSQPQHF
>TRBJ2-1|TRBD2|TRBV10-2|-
TGCGCCAGCAGTTGGGGGGGTTCACTCTACAATGAGCAGTTCTTC
CASSWGGSLYNEQFF
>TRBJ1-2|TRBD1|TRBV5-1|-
TGCGCCAGCAGCTTGACTCGGACAGGGGATGGCTACACCTTC
CASSLTRTGDGYTF
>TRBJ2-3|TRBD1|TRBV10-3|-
TGTGCCATCAGTGACCGGGACAGGGCGTTTGGGGCAGATACGCAGTATTTT
CAISDRDRAFGADTQYF
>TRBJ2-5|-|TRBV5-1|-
TGCGCCAGCAGCTTGGGGTGGCTTCGGGGGGCCCGGGAGACCCAGTACTTC
CASSLGWLRGARETQYF
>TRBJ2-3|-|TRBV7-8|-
TGTGCCAGCAGCCGGAACGGAGATACGCAGTATTTT
CASSRNGDTQYF
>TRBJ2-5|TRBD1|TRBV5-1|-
TGCGCCAGCAGCGTCGACAGGGGTGGCCAAGAGACCCAGTACTTC
CASSVDRGGQETQYF
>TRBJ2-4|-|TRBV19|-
TGTGCCAGTAGTATTAGGGGAGACCAAAACATTCAGTACTTC
CASSIRGDQNIQYF
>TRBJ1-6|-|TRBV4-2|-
TGTGCCAGCAGCCAAGAGAGTTATTCACCCCTCCACTTT
CASSQESYSPLHF
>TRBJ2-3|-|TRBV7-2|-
TGTGCCAGCAGCGCGGGGACTTTCACAGATACGCAGTATTTT
CASSAGTFTDTQYF
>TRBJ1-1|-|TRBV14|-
TGTGCCAGCCAGGGTTTTGGCACTGAAGCTTTCTTT
CASQGFGTEAFF
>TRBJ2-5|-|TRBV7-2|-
TGTGCCAGCAGCCAATACGGGGAGTGGGAGACCCAGTACTTC
CASSQYGEWETQYF
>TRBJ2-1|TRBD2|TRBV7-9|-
TGTGCCAGCAGCTTAAGGCGGGAGCTGGGTGAGCAGTTCTTC
CASSLRRELGEQFF
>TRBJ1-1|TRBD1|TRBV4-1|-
TGCGCCAGCAGCCAAGTCACAGGGGGCTGGGTTCGGAACACTGAAGCTTTCTTT
CASSQVTGGWVRNTEAFF
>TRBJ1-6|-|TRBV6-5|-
TGTGCCAGCAGCAAATCAGGGGCCTATAATTCACCCCTCCACTTT
CASSKSGAYNSPLHF
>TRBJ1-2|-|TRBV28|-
TGTGCCAGCAGCCGTTCCGGGACGCTCTACACCTTC
CASSRSGTLYTF